This TCR beta chain was obtained from a study of T cells after yellow fever vaccination. Making TCR cDNA involved 5'RACE template switching, which added UMIs and a universal primer site. In TCRdb, the 5' RACE reads were re-called with MiXCR into one record per CDR3 protein. The sample lists 450,000 to 550,000 distinct CDR3 sequences; approximately 21% were seen once. The CDR3 extends over 14 amino acids. V was clipped by 6 bases and J by 4 bases, with 12 bases between them. The source material was PBMCs, sampled 15 days after the yellow fever booster vaccination. The TCR comes from a man under 40 who received the YFV17D yellow fever vaccine. The rearrangement links TRBV12-3 or TRBV12-4 to TRBJ2-2, with D perhaps matching TRBD2 (5 bases). The CDR3 is CASRLQAATGELFF. The DNA for the CDR3 is TGTGCCAGCAGGTTACAAGCGGCCACCGGGGAGCTGTTTTTT.